Described below is a single T cell receptor beta chain sequence and its context. This record belongs to a study of blood T cell repertoires in COVID-19. Across the study: From T cells, B-cell-depleted T cells, or PBMCs came the material, which was cDNA or gDNA.

Method: immunoSEQ multiplex PCR; TCRdb's copy keeps in-frame clones and lacks some. The sample has about 75,000 clones; roughly 78% are singletons. The sample was peripheral blood. This TCR was sampled from a woman older than 75 with active or convalescent COVID-19.

The CDR3 coding sequence is TGTGCCAGCAGCTCGACTAGCGGGAGGAACACCGGGGAGCTGTTTTTT. This sequence encodes CASSSTSGRNTGELFF. This chain uses TRBV7-2 with TRBJ2-2, with 12 nucleotides matching TRBD2. This CDR3 spans 16 amino acids. With 4 bases clipped from V and 1 base from J, the junction kept 1 base outside the gene matches. Germline V gene sequence: CDR1 SGHTA, CDR2 FQGNSA. The full variable domain, with the rest looked up from reference TRBV7-2 and TRBJ2-2, is GAGVSQSPSNKVTEKGKDVELRCDPISGHTALYWYRQSLGQGLEFLIYFQGNSAPDKSGLPSDRFSAERTGGSVSTLTIQRTQQEDSAVYLCASSSTSGRNTGELFFGEGSRLTVL.